A single sample gave rise to the 20 T cell receptor beta chains below, sequenced in a study of blood T cell repertoires in COVID-19. The assay was immunoSEQ multiplex PCR, and TCRdb's table has in-frame clones only and misses some. The table records 170,000 or so clones, 85% to 90% of them present only once. The sequenced sample was peripheral blood. These receptors were obtained from a man in his fifties with active or convalescent COVID-19.

This chain links TRBV6-5 with TRBJ1-5, with D possibly TRBD1 on 6 matching bases. Germline V lookup: CDR1 MNHEY, CDR2 SVGAGI. The CDR3 has 14 amino acids. V lost 8 bases to trimming and J lost 4 bases, with 15 bases between them. The CDR3 sequence: CASWGGGVNQPQHF. In DNA form, the CDR3 reads TGTGCCAGCTGGGGAGGGGGTGTAAATCAGCCCCAGCATTTT.

The gene calls are TRBV9 and TRBJ2-2; 11 bases are a match to TRBD2. CDR3 length: 16 amino acids. The V segment lost 1 base and the J segment 5 bases; nucleotides outside the gene matches: 4. Germline CDR1 reads SGDLS; CDR2 reads YYNGEE. CDR3 in amino acids: CASSVTSGRYTGELFF. The DNA of the CDR3 is TGTGCCAGCAGCGTAACTAGCGGGAGATATACCGGGGAGCTGTTTTTT.

J is TRBJ1-4 and V is TRBV19, with TRBD1 matching over 7 bases. The CDR3 is 15 amino acids. Trimming took 5 bases from V and 0 from J; bases not matched to a gene: 3. Germline CDR1 LNHDA, CDR2 SQIVND (reference sequence). The CDR3 coding sequence is TGTGCCAGTAGTGTCGGGACAGCAACTAATGAAAAACTGTTTTTT. This sequence encodes CASSVGTATNEKLFF.

The rearrangement uses TRBV5-6 and TRBJ2-3; D not certain. There are 15 residues in the CDR3. CDR1 SGHDT and CDR2 YYEEEE come from the germline V gene. The germline V and J ends were trimmed by 2 bases and 0 bases, with 10 bases remaining between them. The CDR3 sequence is CASSFEAWSTDTQYF. CDR3 nucleotides: TGTGCCAGCAGCTTTGAAGCGTGGAGCACAGATACGCAGTATTTT.

The rearrangement joins TRBV25-1 to TRBJ2-1; TRBD2 agrees at 9 bases. Germline loops: CDR1 MGHDK, CDR2 SYGVNS. With 3 bases clipped from V and 6 bases from J, the junction kept 6 bases outside the gene matches. The CDR3 has 15 amino acids. The CDR3 DNA reads as TGTGCCAGCAGTGAGGCTAGCGGGACTTCCAATGAGCAGTTCTTC. It encodes CASSEASGTSNEQFF.

This chain joins TRBV30 and TRBJ1-1; 8 positions agree with TRBD1. The CDR3 sequence is 14 residues long. V trimming: 4 bases; J trimming: 6 bases; junction bases outside the gene matches: 10. Germline values: CDR1 GTSNPN, CDR2 SVGIG (reference sequence). CDR3 protein: CAWITGQGPSEAFF. CDR3 in DNA: TGTGCCTGGATAACTGGACAGGGACCCTCTGAAGCTTTCTTT.

The chain combines TRBV7-9 with TRBJ2-5; D is uncertain. Trimming took off 0 bases at V and 6 bases at J, with 8 bases between the two ends. This CDR3 region has 13 residues. Germline V gives CDR1 SEHNR, CDR2 FQNEAQ (reference sequence). Written as DNA, the CDR3 is TGTGCCAGCAGCTTAGCTAGCCCGCAGACCCAGTACTTC. Its translation: CASSLASPQTQYF.

There are a few counts of this clone. The V call is TRBV11-2, the J call TRBJ1-2, with 10 bases aligning to TRBD1. The CDR3 is 16 amino acids. CDR1 is SGHAT and CDR2 is FQNNGV in the germline V gene. Trimming removed 4 bases from V and 6 bases from J; junction bases left unmatched: 11. CDR3 bases: TGTGCCAGCAGCTCGAGGGACAGGGGACCCCTTAATGGCTACACCTTC. This encodes CASSSRDRGPLNGYTF.

The chain carries TRBV4-3 and TRBJ1-6; the D gene is possibly TRBD1 (5 bases). Trimming removed 1 base at V and 10 bases at J, with 14 bases between. CDR3 length equals 15 residues. Germline-derived CDR1 and CDR2 are LGHNA and YSLEER. The CDR3 DNA reads TGCGCCAGCAGCCAAGTCGCAGGGTTAGGGTCACCCCTCCACTTT. This sequence encodes CASSQVAGLGSPLHF.

This chain joins TRBV2 and TRBJ2-5, with D possibly TRBD2 on 6 matching bases. The CDR3 is 11 residues long. Between the trimmed V and J ends, which lost 6 bases and 4 bases, there was a span of 6 bases. In germline, CDR1 is SNHLY, CDR2 FYNNEI. The CDR3, as DNA: TGTGCCAGCAGGGGGGGAGAGACCCAGTACTTC. As protein: CASRGGETQYF.

The gene calls are TRBV7-2 and TRBJ1-5; 8 bases match TRBD1. In germline, CDR1 is SGHTA, CDR2 FQGNSA. V lost 5 bases, J lost 7 bases, and 10 bases stayed unmatched. This CDR3 has 15 residues. CDR3 sequence reads: CASSLSTGGRQPQHF. The CDR3 nucleotides read TGTGCCAGCAGCCTATCTACAGGGGGAAGGCAGCCCCAGCATTTT.

This rearrangement joins TRBV19 to TRBJ1-1; 7 nucleotides agree with TRBD1. The CDR3 is 13 amino acids. Per the germline V gene, CDR1 is LNHDA and CDR2 is SQIVND (reference sequence). The V gene end was trimmed by 7 bases and the J gene end by 3 bases; junction bases not matched to a gene: 5. Here the CDR3 reads CASTATGYTEAFF. As DNA, the CDR3 is TGTGCCAGTACCGCGACAGGGTACACTGAAGCTTTCTTT.

The rearrangement links TRBV5-6 to TRBJ2-6, with D perhaps matching TRBD1 (5 bases). The ends were cut back, 4 bases at V and 0 bases at J, with 11 bases in the middle. Germline V gene data show CDR1 as SGHDT and CDR2 as YYEEEE. There are 16 residues in the CDR3. The CDR3 is CASSLQVHSGANVLTF. The CDR3 DNA follows: TGTGCCAGCAGCCTACAGGTACACTCTGGGGCCAACGTCCTGACTTTC.

CDR3 region: CASTLGIQPQHF. CDR3 DNA: TGTGCCAGCACCCTGGGCATTCAGCCCCAGCATTTT. The V call is TRBV6-5, the J call TRBJ1-5; no firm D call. The CDR3 is made up of 12 amino acids. The V end lost 7 bases, the J end lost 6 bases, and 10 bases lay between the germline ends. In germline, CDR1 is MNHEY, CDR2 SVGAGI.

The chain is built from TRBV4-1 and TRBJ1-1; D gene ambiguous. This CDR3 is built from 14 residues. Per germline, CDR1 MGHRA and CDR2 YSYEKL. V shed 0 bases and J shed 6 bases, with 11 bases lying between them. CDR3 nucleotides: TGCGCCAGCAGCCAAGAAGGATCCGGGTCTGAAGCTTTCTTT. Amino acid sequence: CASSQEGSGSEAFF.

To note about this clone: An end of the junction differs from the germline gene, which may be a read error. The CDR3 DNA reads as TGTGCCACCAGCCAGTTGGGGGCCTCTGGCACAGATACGCAGTATTTT. This sequence encodes CATSQLGASGTDTQYF. The gene calls are TRBV11-3 and TRBJ2-3, with D perhaps matching TRBD1 (6 bases). In germline, CDR1 is SGHNT, CDR2 YENEEA. This CDR3 has 16 amino acids.

V gene TRBV5-1 combines with J gene TRBJ1-2, with D hard to call. V lost 0 bases and J lost 0, with 9 bases in between. Germline V gene lookup returns CDR1 SGHRS and CDR2 YFSETQ. This CDR3 has 15 amino acids. This chain's CDR3 is CASSLDRVPNYGYTF. CDR3 nucleotides: TGCGCCAGCAGCTTGGACCGGGTTCCTAACTATGGCTACACCTTC.

The rearrangement links TRBV19 to TRBJ1-5; TRBD1 agrees at 12 bases. J was trimmed by 6 bases and V by 7 bases; bases with no gene match: 7. Germline assignment: CDR1 LNHDA and CDR2 SQIVND (reference sequence). CDR3 length: 15 residues. The CDR3 loop reads CASTAGTGGGQPQHF. The DNA for the CDR3 is TGTGCCAGTACCGCCGGGACAGGGGGCGGTCAGCCCCAGCATTTT. Filled out from reference TRBV19 and TRBJ1-5, the complete variable domain reads DGGITQSPKYLFRKEGQNVTLSCEQNLNHDAMYWYRQDPGQGLRLIYYSQIVNDFQKGDIAEGYSVSREKKESFPLTVTSAQKNPTAFYLCASTAGTGGGQPQHFGDGTRLSIL.

This clone was detected a few times. The gene calls are TRBV4-1 and TRBJ2-7; the D gene is possibly TRBD2 (5 bases). Germline CDR1 and CDR2: MGHRA and YSYEKL. Trimming took off 4 bases at V and 6 bases at J, with 19 bases between the two ends. This CDR3 spans 15 amino acids. CDR3 amino acids: CASSRPLGPAGEQYF. The CDR3 coding sequence is TGCGCCAGCAGCCGGCCACTAGGACCCGCCGGCGAGCAGTACTTC.

This clone has only a few counts. V gene TRBV4-1 combines with J gene TRBJ1-1; D gene unclear. V was pared by 0 bases and J by 0 bases, with 11 bases between. The CDR3 runs to 16 residues. Germline-derived CDR1 and CDR2 are MGHRA and YSYEKL. The CDR3 DNA follows: TGCGCCAGCAGCCAAGATCGGGATACTCTGAACACTGAAGCTTTCTTT. This codes for CASSQDRDTLNTEAFF.